This T cell receptor (beta chain) stems from a study of blood T cell repertoires in COVID-19. The CDR3 sequence is 17 residues long. Germline V gene sequence: CDR1 DFQATT, CDR2 SNEGSKA (reference sequence). V trimming: 3 bases; J trimming: 5 bases; junction bases outside the gene matches: 12. Profiling relied on immunoSEQ multiplex PCR, and the TCRdb table lists in-frame clones only, not all of them. The sample contains around 92,000 clones, 89% of which appear only once. This clone appeared a single time. J is TRBJ2-7 and V is TRBV20-1; 14 bases fit TRBD2. Sequenced input: peripheral blood. This TCR derives from a woman over 75 with active COVID-19. CDR3 sequence: CSASSPGLAGVTDEQYF. CDR3 DNA sequence: TGCAGTGCTAGTAGTCCGGGACTAGCGGGAGTAACGGACGAGCAGTACTTC.